This T cell receptor beta chain derives from a study of T cell changes during pregnancy in multiple sclerosis. Some clones are missing from TCRdb's copy, which holds only in-frame ones; the method was immunoSEQ multiplex PCR. The data contain roughly 45,000 clones, 85% to 90% of them seen just once; the ten biggest clones take up approximately 1.6%. Germline loops: CDR1 MRHNA, CDR2 SNTAGT. After removal of 5 bases from V and 9 bases from J, the junction contained 6 bases not matched to a gene. This CDR3 contains 15 residues. V is TRBV6-4 and J is TRBJ1-6; 11 bases align to TRBD1. The specimen was peripheral blood, collected in the first trimester of pregnancy. The clonotype was recovered from a female donor in good health, enrolled as a control in a pregnancy study. The CDR3 region has the DNA TGTGCCAGCAGTCTCATGGGGACAGGGGGTTCACCCCTCCACTTT. This encodes CASSLMGTGGSPLHF.